The 22 T cell receptor beta chains reported below all come from one sample, sequenced in a study of neurological immune-mediated disorders. MiXCR, run by TCRdb on the 5' RACE reads, gives a single entry per CDR3 protein. The repertoire has roughly 55,000 distinct CDR3 sequences, around 17% of them found once; the top ten carry 4% to 5.5%. The specimen sequenced was PBMCs. The receptors come from a man aged 60 to 75 in good health.

This clonotype occurred many times. Written as DNA, the CDR3 is TGCAGTGCTGGGCTAGACAGGAGCTCCTACAATGAGCAGTTCTTC. It specifies CSAGLDRSSYNEQFF. V usage is TRBV20-1 and J usage is TRBJ2-1, with D tentatively TRBD1 (6 bases). CDR1 is DFQATT and CDR2 is SNEGSKA in the germline V gene (reference sequence). CDR3 size: 15 residues. V was clipped by 5 bases and J by 0 bases, with 14 bases between them.

Note on this clonotype: Possible read error: a much larger clone is one base away. The CDR3 end shows no conserved phenylalanine or tryptophan, and so a read error is likely. The chain combines TRBV12-3 or TRBV12-4 with TRBJ1-1; a weak D match, TRBD1 (5 bases). This CDR3 region has 13 residues. V gave up 3 bases and J gave up 5 bases, with 10 bases separating them. CDR3 nucleotides: TGTGCCAGCAGTTTTAATTGGGGGACTGAAGCTTTCCTT. It codes for CASSFNWGTEAFL.

This clonotype was seen repeatedly, ten times or more. The V and J genes are TRBV20-1 and TRBJ2-1; 7 bases are a match to TRBD2. The V segment lost 0 bases and the J segment 0 bases; nucleotides outside the gene matches: 8. The CDR3 runs to 17 residues. CDR1 and CDR2 (germline): DFQATT, SNEGSKA (reference sequence). The CDR3 DNA reads TGCAGTGCTAGAGATCCTCTCGGCGGGAGCTCCTACAATGAGCAGTTCTTC. Translation: CSARDPLGGSSYNEQFF.

This rearrangement joins TRBV7-6 to TRBJ2-2; 12 nucleotides line up with TRBD2. CDR3 size: 18 residues. J gave up 7 bases and V 10 bases, and 19 bases lay outside the gene matches. In germline, CDR1 is SGHVS, CDR2 FNYEAQ. CDR3 protein: CAISLVETSGSLDGELFF. CDR3 in DNA: TGTGCCATTAGCTTAGTAGAGACTAGCGGGAGTCTTGACGGGGAGCTGTTTTTT.

The chain recombines TRBV20-1 with TRBJ1-1, with unresolved D. Germline CDR1 DFQATT, CDR2 SNEGSKA (reference sequence). The CDR3 runs to 11 residues. V was pared by 6 bases and J by 2 bases, with 7 bases between. CDR3 bases: TGCAGTGCCAAGTATAACACTGAAGCTTTCTTT. This translates into CSAKYNTEAFF.

This clonotype was detected ten times or more. The chain employs TRBV21-1 and TRBJ2-5. TRBV21-1 is labeled a pseudogene. This CDR3 comprises 15 residues. The DNA of the CDR3 is TGTGCCAGCAGCCCCCAAAGGATTGCTGGGAAGACCCAGTACTTC. Encoded protein: CASSPQRIAGKTQYF.

The chain has TRBV9 and TRBJ2-1, with 7 bases matching TRBD1. From germline, CDR1 is SGDLS and CDR2 YYNGEE. The CDR3 totals 15 residues. The ends lost 0 bases at V and 4 bases at J; junction bases unmatched: 4. The CDR3 sequence: CASSVATGSYNEQFF. The CDR3 DNA follows: TGTGCCAGCAGCGTAGCGACAGGGTCGTACAATGAGCAGTTCTTC.

This clonotype was seen repeatedly, ten times or more. The V gene is TRBV5-6, the J gene TRBJ2-5, with 7 bases lining up with TRBD1. Trimming cost V 2 bases and J 2 bases; bases outside gene matches: 3. The CDR3 is made up of 14 amino acids. Germline V gene data show CDR1 as SGHDT and CDR2 as YYEEEE. The CDR3 here is CASSLLGQQETQYF. In DNA form, the CDR3 reads TGTGCCAGCAGCTTACTGGGACAGCAAGAGACCCAGTACTTC.

The rearrangement links TRBV7-9 to TRBJ1-2; tentative D call: TRBD1 (5 bases). Germline V CDR1 and CDR2: SEHNR, FQNEAQ (reference sequence). The CDR3 length is 12 residues. Trimming removed 2 bases from V and 8 bases from J, with 9 bases in between. The CDR3 is CASSLWGSGYTF. CDR3 DNA: TGTGCCAGCAGCTTATGGGGGAGCGGCTACACCTTC.

This clonotype came up many times. V gene TRBV28 combines with J gene TRBJ1-2, with D maybe TRBD1 (5 bases). CDR3 length: 13 amino acids. Germline CDR1 MDHEN, CDR2 SYDVKM. Trimming stripped 3 bases from V and 5 bases from J, with 10 bases between. CDR3 bases: TGTGCCAGCAGTTTGGGCAGGGATTATGGCTACACCTTC. This codes for CASSLGRDYGYTF.

The chain links TRBV5-1 to TRBJ1-2, with D possibly TRBD1 on 5 matching bases. Looked up from germline, CDR1 is SGHRS and CDR2 is YFSETQ. The V end was cut by 4 bases, the J end by 3 bases, with 16 bases between. The length of the CDR3 is 15 residues. The CDR3 is CASSLSHGGDYGYTF. Here the CDR3 DNA reads TGCGCCAGCAGCCTAAGCCACGGGGGAGACTATGGCTACACCTTC.

In its sample, this clonotype was seen many times. The gene calls are TRBV11-3 and TRBJ2-1; 7 bases line up with TRBD1. Looked up from germline, CDR1 is SGHNT and CDR2 is YENEEA. Trimming cost V 3 bases and J 4 bases; bases outside gene matches: 12. This CDR3 region has 17 residues. The CDR3 loop is CASSLFSRTGDYNEQFF. The CDR3 DNA is TGTGCCAGCAGCTTGTTTAGTCGGACAGGCGATTACAATGAGCAGTTCTTC. The complete variable domain, with remaining parts taken from reference TRBV11-3 and TRBJ2-1, reads EAGVVQSPRYKIIEKKQPVAFWCNPISGHNTLYWYLQNLGQGPELLIRYENEEAVDDSQLPKDRFSAERLKGVDSTLKIQPAELGDSAVYLCASSLFSRTGDYNEQFFGPGTRLTVL.

The table lists this clonotype with many counts. The chain carries TRBV12-3 or TRBV12-4 and TRBJ1-2; perhaps TRBD1 as D (5 bases). The CDR3 has 13 amino acids. V was shortened by 1 base and J by 5 bases, with 8 bases between the two germline ends. CDR3 in DNA: TGTGCCAGCAGTTTAGTGAGGGGTTATGGCTACACCTTC. Translating gives CASSLVRGYGYTF.

There are many counts of this clonotype. V usage is TRBV2 and J usage is TRBJ1-1; tentative D call: TRBD1 (5 bases). Looked up from germline, CDR1 is SNHLY and CDR2 is FYNNEI. The length of the CDR3 is 14 residues. Trimming shortened V by 4 bases and J by 0 bases, and 9 bases separated the two germline ends. CDR3 sequence reads: CASSVYRLNTEAFF. The CDR3 DNA reads TGTGCCAGCAGTGTTTACAGGCTGAACACTGAAGCTTTCTTT.

Ten or more counts support this clonotype. The rearrangement joins TRBV20-1 to TRBJ1-1; D is unclear. Germline-derived CDR1 and CDR2 are DFQATT and SNEGSKA (reference sequence). The germline V and J ends were trimmed by 6 bases and 0 bases, with 5 bases remaining between them. The CDR3 has 11 amino acids. This CDR3 is CSANMNTEAFF. Written as DNA, the CDR3 is TGCAGTGCAAATATGAACACTGAAGCTTTCTTT.

This clonotype was seen repeatedly, ten times or more. The chain recombines TRBV20-1 with TRBJ2-7, with D perhaps matching TRBD1 or TRBD2 (5 bases each). Germline loops: CDR1 DFQATT, CDR2 SNEGSKA (reference sequence). Trimming took 6 bases from V and 3 from J, leaving 15 bases between them. This CDR3 is built from 13 residues. In DNA form, the CDR3 reads TGCAGTGCCCCGGGACCCAACTACTACGAGCAGTACTTC. This gives the protein CSAPGPNYYEQYF.

This clonotype was counted ten times or more. This chain links TRBV20-1 with TRBJ1-6; 7 nucleotides align to TRBD1. J gave up 8 bases and V 1 base, and 11 bases lay outside the gene matches. The CDR3 totals 16 residues. Per germline, CDR1 DFQATT and CDR2 SNEGSKA (reference sequence). The CDR3 DNA reads TGCAGTGCTAGAGTCGGTGGCAGGGGGTCTTATTCACCCCTCCACTTT. Its translation is CSARVGGRGSYSPLHF.

This clonotype was recorded many times. V and J are TRBV5-4 and TRBJ2-2; D unclear. This CDR3 is 13 amino acids long. CDR1 is SGHNT, CDR2 YYREEE, per germline (reference sequence). The V end was cut by 0 bases, the J end by 3 bases, with 3 bases between. CDR3 in amino acids: CASSLGYTGELFF. The CDR3 DNA reads as TGTGCCAGCAGCTTGGGGTACACCGGGGAGCTGTTTTTT.

There are many counts of this clonotype. The V and J genes are TRBV6-1 and TRBJ1-4, with D possibly being TRBD1 (5 bases). The germline V gene has CDR1 MNHNS and CDR2 SASEGT. This CDR3 is 14 amino acids long. The V gene lost 4 bases and the J gene lost 4 bases, with 10 bases spanning the gap. As DNA, the CDR3 is TGTGCCAGCAGTGGACAGCGGAGTAATGAAAAACTGTTTTTT. The encoded protein is CASSGQRSNEKLFF.

The rearrangement links TRBV28 to TRBJ2-4, with 11 bases identical to TRBD2. Looked up from germline, CDR1 is MDHEN and CDR2 is SYDVKM. Germline trimming cut 5 bases from V and 2 bases from J; bases unmatched to any gene: 8. There are 17 residues in the CDR3. CDR3 in amino acids: CASSPVAGGGTKNIQYF. As DNA, the CDR3 is TGTGCCAGCAGTCCCGTAGCGGGAGGGGGTACCAAAAACATTCAGTACTTC.

In its sample, this clonotype was seen many times. V gene TRBV9 combines with J gene TRBJ2-2, with TRBD1 matching over 8 bases. The CDR3 extends over 16 amino acids. The J segment lost 6 bases and the V segment lost 2 bases, leaving 9 bases of the junction unmatched. Per germline, CDR1 SGDLS and CDR2 YYNGEE. CDR3 coding DNA: TGTGCCAGCAGCGTCTCCGGGACAGGAGTTTCCGGGGAGCTGTTTTTT. It translates to CASSVSGTGVSGELFF.

This clonotype was seen ten or more times. The V and J genes are TRBV12-5 and TRBJ2-1; D unresolved. The CDR3 totals 14 residues. Germline assignment: CDR1 LGHNT and CDR2 FRNRAP. Trimming left V 2 bases short and J 8 bases short, with 13 bases between. The CDR3 region has the DNA TGTGCTAGTGGTTTGCCCCCGGTGGGCGATGAGCAGTTCTTC. Its translation is CASGLPPVGDEQFF.